One sample yielded the 8 T cell receptor beta chains listed below, sequenced in a study of shared clonotypes between healthy human individuals. Profiled with immunoSEQ multiplex PCR; TCRdb holds only in-frame clones, not every one. The profile shows a few million clones, 93% of them singletons. The sequenced sample was naive CD4+ T cells from PBMCs. Subset specified: CD45RA+ positively selected. The receptors shown here come from a young man in good health. Some clones in this sample may be carry-over from other donors' samples.

The J gene is TRBJ1-5, the V gene TRBV28; TRBD1 aligns across 7 bases. Per germline, CDR1 MDHEN and CDR2 SYDVKM. The V segment lost 6 bases and the J segment 5 bases; nucleotides outside the gene matches: 10. The CDR3 length is 15 residues. The CDR3 here is CASRFAGGADQPQHF. CDR3 in DNA: TGTGCCAGCAGATTTGCAGGGGGAGCGGATCAGCCCCAGCATTTT.

The chain uses TRBV5-1 and TRBJ1-4; TRBD1 might be the D (6 bases). The V gene lost 4 bases and the J gene lost 3 bases, with 13 bases spanning the gap. Germline loops: CDR1 SGHRS, CDR2 YFSETQ. The CDR3 totals 15 residues. The CDR3 reads CASSPTGQANEKLFF. In nucleotides, the CDR3 is TGCGCCAGCAGCCCGACGGGACAAGCTAATGAAAAACTGTTTTTT.

The count of this clone is one. The V gene is TRBV11-2, the J gene TRBJ2-7, with D tentatively TRBD1 or TRBD2 (5 bases each). Germline V gene lookup returns CDR1 SGHAT and CDR2 FQNNGV. This CDR3 region has 14 residues. Trimming took 4 bases from V and 0 from J, leaving 10 bases between them. CDR3 region: CASSSRGTSYEQYF. The CDR3 nucleotides read TGTGCCAGCAGCTCCCGGGGCACCTCCTACGAGCAGTACTTC.

The CDR3 DNA follows: TGTGCCAGCAGCCCCCCCCCTGGCCACTCTGGGGCCAACGTCCTGACTTTC. Its translation: CASSPPPGHSGANVLTF. J is TRBJ2-6 and V is TRBV7-3; D not certain. This CDR3 region has 17 residues. Trimming pared 5 bases from V and 0 bases from J, leaving 14 bases between. The germline V gene encodes CDR1 SGHTA and CDR2 FQGTGA.

The V call is TRBV4-1, the J call TRBJ1-4, with a weak D call TRBD1 (5 bases). The V and J ends lost 0 bases and 9 bases respectively, with 14 bases between them. The CDR3 is 15 residues long. In germline, CDR1 is MGHRA, CDR2 YSYEKL. CDR3 coding DNA: TGCGCCAGCAGCCAAGACGGGACGGCACCTAAAAAACTGTTTTTT. Translating it yields CASSQDGTAPKKLFF.

The rearrangement joins TRBV5-1 to TRBJ2-1, with D perhaps being TRBD1 or TRBD2 (5 bases each). The CDR3 length is 15 residues. In germline, CDR1 is SGHRS, CDR2 YFSETQ. Trimming shortened V by 1 base and J by 4 bases, and 12 bases separated the two germline ends. CDR3 amino acids: CASSLRGAAYNEQFF. CDR3 nucleotides: TGCGCCAGCAGCTTGAGAGGGGCCGCATACAATGAGCAGTTCTTC. The full variable domain, completed using reference TRBV5-1 and TRBJ2-1, is KAGVTQTPRYLIKTRGQQVTLSCSPISGHRSVSWYQQTPGQGLQFLFEYFSETQRNKGNFPGRFSGRQFSNSRSEMNVSTLELGDSALYLCASSLRGAAYNEQFFGPGTRLTVL.

The V gene is TRBV5-1, the J gene TRBJ2-5, with 9 nucleotides matching TRBD1. This CDR3 comprises 17 residues. Trimming cost V 0 bases and J 4 bases; bases outside gene matches: 10. Germline V gene data show CDR1 as SGHRS and CDR2 as YFSETQ. The CDR3 region has the DNA TGCGCCAGCAGCTTGGGACAGGGGGTTTTTATGGTAGAGACCCAGTACTTC. Amino acid sequence: CASSLGQGVFMVETQYF.

The V call is TRBV11-2, the J call TRBJ2-7; 9 nucleotides agree with TRBD1. The germline V gene has CDR1 SGHAT and CDR2 FQNNGV. The CDR3 runs 14 residues. With 3 bases clipped from V and 4 bases from J, the junction kept 4 bases outside the gene matches. DNA of the CDR3: TGTGCCAGCAGCTTCCGGGACAGGGTGTACGAGCAGTACTTC. Encoded protein: CASSFRDRVYEQYF.